Here is one TCR beta chain with its context. The antigen is undetermined. Repertoires were generated with immunoSEQ multiplex PCR, while TCRdb's copy carries only in-frame clones and drops some. The sample yields approximately 1.4 million clones, approximately 98% seen once. These data are taken from a study of shared clonotypes between healthy human individuals. Study-level results: Clonotypes that were shared across a handful of donors made up about 4.5% of naive CD4 clonotypes. Richness estimates generally favored naive over memory subsets.

V was cut by 4 bases and J by 6 bases, with 10 bases left in between. This CDR3 is built from 12 residues. Germline CDR1 is MNHEY and CDR2 is SMNVEV (reference sequence). The chain recombines TRBV27 with TRBJ2-7, with TRBD1 as a possible D gene (5 bases). The sample was naive CD4+ T cells sorted from blood. Subset noted: CD45RA+ positively selected. This TCR derives from a man aged 25-40 years in good health. The CDR3 reads CASSSAGSEQYF. Written as DNA, the CDR3 is TGTGCCAGCAGTTCAGCAGGGTCCGAGCAGTACTTC.